This T cell receptor (beta chain) comes out of a study of cytomegalovirus exposure and HLA in healthy donors. Study information: It was reported in a later analysis that the same platform had been used for the 120 or so validation repertoires as for the roughly 710 first-cohort repertoires.

With respect to this clone: Its antigen is unidentified.

This table comes from immunoSEQ multiplex PCR, and its TCRdb copy is limited to in-frame clones, with some not included. The sample includes about 250,000 clones, about 90% seen only once; the top ten take around 12%. Trimming took 0 bases from V and 4 from J, leaving 17 bases between them. This CDR3 spans 16 amino acids. Germline V gene lookup returns CDR1 SGHDT and CDR2 YYEEEE. Study-wide points: The tendency of first-cohort TCR clusters to co-occur in the 95 to 150 validation repertoires was the finding of a later analysis.

Sample: PBMCs. The gene calls are TRBV5-6 and TRBJ2-7, with D maybe TRBD2 (5 bases). The sequence was collected from a man in his late teens or twenties in good health and CMV-seropositive. CDR3 coding DNA: TGTGCCAGCAGCTTGGCCGCCGCGAGCGGCTATTACGAGCAGTACTTC. Its translation is CASSLAAASGYYEQYF.